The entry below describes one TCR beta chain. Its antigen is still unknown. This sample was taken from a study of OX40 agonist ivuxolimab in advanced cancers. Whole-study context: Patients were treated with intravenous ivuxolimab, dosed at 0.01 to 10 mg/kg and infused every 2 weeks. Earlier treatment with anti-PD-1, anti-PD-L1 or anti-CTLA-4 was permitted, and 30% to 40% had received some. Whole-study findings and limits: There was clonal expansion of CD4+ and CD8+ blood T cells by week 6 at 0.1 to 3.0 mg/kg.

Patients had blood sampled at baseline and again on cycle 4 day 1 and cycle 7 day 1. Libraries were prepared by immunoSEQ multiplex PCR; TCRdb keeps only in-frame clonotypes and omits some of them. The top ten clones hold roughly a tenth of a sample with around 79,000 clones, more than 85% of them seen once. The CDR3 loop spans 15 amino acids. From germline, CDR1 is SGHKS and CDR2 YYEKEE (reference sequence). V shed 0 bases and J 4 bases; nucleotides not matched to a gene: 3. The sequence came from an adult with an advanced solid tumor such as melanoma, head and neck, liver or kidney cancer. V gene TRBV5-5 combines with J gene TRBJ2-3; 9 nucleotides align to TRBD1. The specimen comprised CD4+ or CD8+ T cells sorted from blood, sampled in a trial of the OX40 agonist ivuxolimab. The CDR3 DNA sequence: TGTGCCAGCAGCTTGGGACAGGGGGTGGCAGATACGCAGTATTTT. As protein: CASSLGQGVADTQYF.